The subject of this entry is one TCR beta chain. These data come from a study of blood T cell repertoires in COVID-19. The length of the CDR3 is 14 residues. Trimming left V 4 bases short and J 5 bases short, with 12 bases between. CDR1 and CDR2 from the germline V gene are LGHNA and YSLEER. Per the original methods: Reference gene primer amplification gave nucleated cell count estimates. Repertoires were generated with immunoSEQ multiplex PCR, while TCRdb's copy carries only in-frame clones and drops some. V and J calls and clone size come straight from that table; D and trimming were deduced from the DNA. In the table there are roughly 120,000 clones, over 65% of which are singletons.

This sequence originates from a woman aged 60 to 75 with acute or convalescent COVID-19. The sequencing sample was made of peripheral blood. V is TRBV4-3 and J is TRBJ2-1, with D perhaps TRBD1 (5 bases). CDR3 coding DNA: TGCGCCAGCAGCCCAGAGACAGCCAACAATGAGCAGTTCTTC. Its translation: CASSPETANNEQFF.